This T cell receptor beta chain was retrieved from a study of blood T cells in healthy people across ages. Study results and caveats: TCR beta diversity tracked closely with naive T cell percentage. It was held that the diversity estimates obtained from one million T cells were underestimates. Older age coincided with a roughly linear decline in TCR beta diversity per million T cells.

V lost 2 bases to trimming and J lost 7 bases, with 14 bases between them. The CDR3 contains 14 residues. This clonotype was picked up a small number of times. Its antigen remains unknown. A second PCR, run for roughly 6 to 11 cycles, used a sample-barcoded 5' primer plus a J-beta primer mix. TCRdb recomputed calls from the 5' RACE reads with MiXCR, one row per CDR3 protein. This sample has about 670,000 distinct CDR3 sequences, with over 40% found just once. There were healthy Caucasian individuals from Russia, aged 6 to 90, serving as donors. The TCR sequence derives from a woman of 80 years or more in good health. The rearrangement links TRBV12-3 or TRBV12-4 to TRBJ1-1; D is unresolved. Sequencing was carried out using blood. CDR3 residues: CASSLRTEASEAFF. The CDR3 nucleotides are TGTGCCAGCAGTTTACGGACGGAGGCTAGTGAAGCTTTCTTT.